This TCR beta chain came from a study of blood T cell repertoires in COVID-19. Study in general: Italy, Spain and the United States were the sources of the convalescent and acute COVID-19 samples. T cells, B-cell-depleted T cells, or PBMCs provided the cDNA or gDNA that served as material.

The V end was cut by 0 bases, the J end by 2 bases, with 11 bases between. This CDR3 has 15 amino acids. Germline loops: CDR1 SGHAT, CDR2 FQNNGV. Under the authors' procedure: Amplification of reference gene primers was used by the study to estimate nucleated cell counts. The repertoire was sequenced with immunoSEQ multiplex PCR; TCRdb's copy has only in-frame clones and lacks some. V and J calls and clone size follow that table, whereas D and trimming were derived from the DNA. This table holds some 220,000 clones, around 82% found once. The V gene is TRBV11-2, the J gene TRBJ2-7; a weak D match, TRBD1 (6 bases). This receptor was obtained from a woman aged 70 to 79 with acute or convalescent COVID-19. What was sequenced was peripheral blood. The DNA for the CDR3 is TGTGCCAGCAGCTTAGATTGGCAGGGGCCCTACGAGCAGTACTTC. This encodes CASSLDWQGPYEQYF.